A selection of T cell receptor beta chains follows, all from one sample in a study of blood T cell repertoires in COVID-19. Produced via immunoSEQ multiplex PCR; TCRdb's table is partial and in-frame only. The data hold about 130,000 clones, with 80% to 85% observed a single time. The sample comprised peripheral blood. These receptors were obtained from a man in his 60s with acute or convalescent COVID-19. The CDR3 runs from the conserved cysteine through the conserved F or W. D genes are given only for firm matches. Size tells how often a clone was seen (once, few, many) or the class of an expanded clone, and some rows leave it out.

clone size	J gene	D gene	V gene	CDR3 protein	CDR3 DNA
-	TRBJ2-2	-	TRBV9	CASSVGGFTGELFF	TGTGCCAGCAGCGTCGGCGGTTTCACCGGGGAGCTGTTTTTT
-	TRBJ1-3	-	TRBV2	CASSEAGVQGNTIYF	TGTGCCAGCAGTGAAGCAGGGGTTCAAGGAAACACCATATATTTT
-	TRBJ1-1	-	TRBV5-1	CASSLSGGTEAFF	TGCGCCAGCAGCTTGAGCGGTGGGACTGAAGCTTTCTTT
-	TRBJ1-1	-	TRBV6-5	CASLVNRALTEAFF	TGTGCCAGCTTGGTGAACAGGGCGTTGACTGAAGCTTTCTTT
-	TRBJ1-2	-	TRBV9	CASSGQVFYGYTF	TGTGCCAGCAGCGGACAGGTATTCTATGGCTACACCTTC
-	TRBJ2-5	-	TRBV12-5	CASSSTPFQETQYF	TGTGCTAGCAGCTCGACACCTTTCCAAGAGACCCAGTACTTC
-	TRBJ1-5	TRBD1	TRBV19	CASSPRDRARNQPQHF	TGTGCCAGTAGTCCCCGGGACAGGGCAAGGAATCAGCCCCAGCATTTT
-	TRBJ1-2	-	TRBV3-1/TRBV3-2	CASSHTGRYGYTF	TGTGCCAGCAGCCATACAGGGAGATACGGCTACACCTTC
-	TRBJ1-4	-	TRBV18	CASSPRPGLNEKLFF	TGTGCCAGCTCACCACGGCCAGGGTTGAATGAAAAACTGTTTTTT
-	TRBJ2-6	TRBD1	TRBV28	CASTGGFSSGANVLTF	TGTGCCAGTACAGGGGGATTCAGCTCTGGGGCCAACGTCCTGACTTTC
-	TRBJ1-1	-	TRBV7-9	CASSFVRGRTEAFF	TGTGCCAGCAGCTTTGTCCGAGGGCGCACTGAAGCTTTCTTT
once	TRBJ1-6	-	TRBV5-1	CASSLEGIYNSPLHF	TGCGCCAGCAGCTTGGAGGGGATCTATAATTCACCCCTCCACTTT
-	TRBJ2-1	TRBD2	TRBV2	CASSEQRLAGNEQFF	TGTGCCAGCAGTGAACAGCGACTAGCGGGGAATGAGCAGTTCTTC
-	TRBJ2-7	-	TRBV18	CASSPQGTGNEQYF	TGTGCCAGCTCACCGCAGGGGACGGGGAACGAGCAGTACTTC
-	TRBJ2-1	TRBD1	TRBV5-5	CASSRDRGYNEQFF	TGTGCCAGCAGTCGAGACAGGGGGTACAATGAGCAGTTCTTC
-	TRBJ1-2	-	TRBV19	CASSMWGSGDYGYTF	TGTGCCAGTAGTATGTGGGGATCGGGGGACTATGGCTACACCTTC
-	TRBJ2-5	-	TRBV4-2	CASSPTSGGSLETQYF	TGTGCCAGCAGCCCCACATCAGGTGGTAGTCTGGAGACCCAGTACTTC
-	TRBJ1-3	-	TRBV29-1	CSVEPGPGNTIYF	TGCAGCGTTGAACCAGGGCCTGGAAACACCATATATTTT
-	TRBJ2-7	TRBD1	TRBV6-2/TRBV6-3	CASSDGTGFHEQYF	TGTGCCAGCAGTGACGGGACAGGGTTCCACGAGCAGTACTTC
-	TRBJ1-2	TRBD1	TRBV30	CAWSSGRAGGTNYGYTF	TGTGCCTGGAGTAGTGGTAGGGCAGGGGGGACTAACTATGGCTACACCTTC
-	TRBJ1-5	-	TRBV15	CATSRGGQLNQPQHF	TGTGCCACCAGCAGAGGGGGGCAGCTCAATCAGCCCCAGCATTTT
-	TRBJ2-1	-	TRBV10-1	CASSAMSPKQGEQFF	TGCGCCAGCAGTGCGATGTCTCCCAAACAGGGTGAGCAGTTCTTC
-	TRBJ1-5	TRBD1	TRBV5-1	CASSLGQGGNQPQHF	TGCGCCAGCAGCTTGGGACAGGGAGGCAATCAGCCCCAGCATTTT
-	TRBJ2-1	-	TRBV5-1	CASSFTGSDEQFF	TGCGCCAGCAGCTTTACAGGGAGCGATGAGCAGTTCTTC
-	TRBJ2-1	TRBD2	TRBV2	CASSEVLAGYNEQFF	TGTGCCAGCAGTGAAGTCCTAGCGGGATACAATGAGCAGTTCTTC
-	TRBJ2-7	-	TRBV11-1	CASSARRGGGYEQYF	TGTGCCAGCAGCGCGAGGAGGGGAGGCGGGTACGAGCAGTACTTC
once	TRBJ2-2	TRBD2	TRBV6-5	CAISERGASGELFF	TGTGCCATATCCGAGCGGGGGGCATCCGGGGAGCTGTTTTTT
-	TRBJ2-1	TRBD2	TRBV9	CASSVGGASGSAEQFF	TGTGCCAGCAGCGTAGGAGGTGCTAGCGGGAGTGCTGAGCAGTTCTTC
-	TRBJ1-1	-	TRBV5-6	CASSLPSGDGTEAFF	TGTGCCAGCAGCTTACCCTCAGGGGATGGGACTGAAGCTTTCTTT
-	TRBJ2-5	TRBD1	TRBV10-3	CAISVDRGETQYF	TGTGCCATCAGCGTGGACAGGGGAGAGACCCAGTACTTC
-	TRBJ1-2	-	TRBV28	CASRREALHYGYTF	TGTGCCAGCAGGCGGGAGGCGCTCCACTATGGCTACACCTTC
once	TRBJ2-3	-	TRBV5-8	CASSIEITSTDTQYF	TGTGCCAGCAGCATTGAGATAACTAGCACAGATACGCAGTATTTT
-	TRBJ2-1	-	TRBV7-3	CASSAQGGSYNEQFF	TGTGCCAGCAGCGCACAGGGGGGGTCCTACAATGAGCAGTTCTTC
-	TRBJ2-7	-	TRBV5-1	CASSFSSGYEQYF	TGCGCCAGCAGCTTTAGTAGCGGCTACGAGCAGTACTTC